Below are 4 T cell receptor beta chains sequenced from a single sample in a study of cytomegalovirus exposure and HLA in healthy donors. Vbeta (60) and Jbeta (13) primers were used in the PCR. Using immunoSEQ multiplex PCR, the repertoire was profiled, and TCRdb retains in-frame clones only, with some absent. The data hold roughly 160,000 clones, with approximately 88% observed a single time. Sequencing was done on a sample of PBMCs. Receptor source: a boy aged 2-9 years in good health and CMV-seronegative.

The V and J genes are TRBV5-1 and TRBJ1-4; 9 bases fit TRBD1. Germline values: CDR1 SGHRS, CDR2 YFSETQ. The CDR3 is made up of 14 amino acids. V trimming: 4 bases; J trimming: 6 bases; junction bases outside the gene matches: 4. The CDR3 region is CASSNGTGYEKLFF. The CDR3 coding sequence is TGCGCCAGCAGCAACGGGACAGGGTATGAAAAACTGTTTTTT.

About this clone: Its ends do not fully match the called genes, so a read error is possible. The genes are TRBV18 and TRBJ1-4; tentative D call: TRBD1 (5 bases). The CDR3 consists of 16 residues. Germline loops: CDR1 KGHSH, CDR2 LQKENI. This CDR3 reads CASSAPRTGVEEKLFF. In nucleotides, the CDR3 is TGTGCCAGCTCAGCACCCCGAACGGGGGTCGAGGAAAAACTGTTTTTT.

This chain links TRBV7-8 with TRBJ2-1; TRBD2 matches 12 bases. The germline V gene encodes CDR1 SGHVS and CDR2 FQNEAQ. J gave up 7 bases and V 4 bases, and 8 bases lay outside the gene matches. The CDR3 has 16 residues. CDR3 coding DNA: TGTGCCAGCAGCTCTCTAGCGGGAGGGCCCTCGAATGAGCAGTTCTTC. It is translated as CASSSLAGGPSNEQFF.

This clone was counted a single time. The rearrangement joins TRBV5-4 to TRBJ1-1; 11 positions match TRBD1. The V gene's germline CDR1 is SGHNT and CDR2 YYREEE (reference sequence). The CDR3 is 15 amino acids. V was pared by 0 bases and J by 10 bases, with 8 bases of the junction left unmatched. The CDR3 DNA reads as TGTGCCAGCAGCTTGGCCCCGGACAGGGGGCTAGGAGCTTTCTTT. This codes for CASSLAPDRGLGAFF.